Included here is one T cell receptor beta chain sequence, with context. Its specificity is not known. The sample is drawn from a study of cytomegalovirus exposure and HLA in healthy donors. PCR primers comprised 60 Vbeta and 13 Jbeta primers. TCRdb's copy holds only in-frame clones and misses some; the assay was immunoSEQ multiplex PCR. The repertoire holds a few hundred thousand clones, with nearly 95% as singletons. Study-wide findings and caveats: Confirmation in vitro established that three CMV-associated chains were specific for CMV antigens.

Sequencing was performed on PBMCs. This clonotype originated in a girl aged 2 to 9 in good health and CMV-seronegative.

The CDR3 bases are TGCGCCAGCAGCCCCCAGGACAGGGGCGGTGAGCAGTTCTTC. Protein: CASSPQDRGGEQFF. This rearrangement joins TRBV4-1 to TRBJ2-1; 9 bases are shared with TRBD1. J was trimmed by 9 bases and V by 4 bases; bases with no gene match: 7. The germline V gene encodes CDR1 MGHRA and CDR2 YSYEKL. The CDR3 spans 14 residues.